This TCR beta chain was recorded in a study of Ad26.COV2.S vaccination and SARS-CoV-2 variants. For the study at large: Into the muscle, Ad26.COV2.S was dosed once or twice, 56 days apart. General study points: It was vaccine recipients, not placebo recipients, who had the higher spike-specific TCR breadth. A substantial breadth of spike-specific CD8+ and CD4+ T cell responses after vaccination has been reported. Analytic work on TCR breadth and depth might have understated the full extent of total T cell responses.

Trimming shortened V by 6 bases and J by 2 bases, and 12 bases separated the two germline ends. CDR1 is MNHEY, CDR2 SVGAGI, per germline. CDR3 length: 14 residues. Treatment reported: roughly 19 received Ad26.COV2.S at low or high dose, single or two shots; 5 received placebo; per-sample allocation not given. Day 63 following the first vaccine or placebo injection was when the samples were taken. For this clone: Its antigen is still unknown.

Libraries were prepared by immunoSEQ multiplex PCR; TCRdb keeps only in-frame clonotypes and omits some of them. The sample has some 350,000 clones, about nine tenths seen once; the top ten hold 5% to 6.5%. This clonotype was obtained from a person between 18 and 65 years old who received the Ad26.COV2.S COVID-19 vaccine or a placebo. The chain combines TRBV6-5 with TRBJ2-3; D is undetermined. Sequences were derived from peripheral blood, sampled in a trial of Ad26.COV2.S vaccine versus placebo. The chain's CDR3 is CASRVRRITDTQYF. The CDR3 DNA reads TGTGCCAGCAGGGTACGGCGCATCACAGATACGCAGTATTTT.